The 29 T cell receptor beta chains given below trace back to one sample, sequenced in a study of cytomegalovirus exposure and HLA in healthy donors. The primer mix had 60 Vbeta and 13 Jbeta primers. Libraries were prepared by immunoSEQ multiplex PCR; TCRdb keeps only in-frame clonotypes and omits some of them. The table includes around 130,000 clones, 70% detected once. The sequenced sample consisted of PBMCs. These receptors were collected from a woman between 25 and 40 years old in good health and CMV-seronegative.

This clone was recorded many times. The chain couples TRBV6-6 to TRBJ2-4, with 8 bases fitting TRBD1. V lost 2 bases to trimming and J lost 4 bases; unmatched junction nucleotides: 7. CDR3 length: 16 residues. Germline loops: CDR1 MNHNY, CDR2 SVGAGI (reference sequence). In DNA, the CDR3 is TGTGCCAGCAGTTACCGGTCAGGGGGCACGAAAAACATTCAGTACTTC. Residues: CASSYRSGGTKNIQYF.

This clone occurred once. This chain uses TRBV28 with TRBJ2-7, with D possibly TRBD2 on 5 matching bases. There are 13 residues in the CDR3. V lost 6 bases to trimming and J lost 2 bases, with 11 bases between them. The germline V gene encodes CDR1 MDHEN and CDR2 SYDVKM. The CDR3 reads CASSRGRAYEQYV. CDR3 nucleotide sequence: TGTGCCAGCAGCCGTGGGCGGGCCTACGAGCAGTACGTC.

This clone occurred a few times. The chain links TRBV18 to TRBJ1-1; 7 bases fit TRBD1. Losses at the gene ends were 4 bases for V and 1 base for J; bases not matched to a gene: 3. The germline gives CDR1 KGHSH, CDR2 LQKENI. CDR3 length: 14 amino acids. CDR3 protein: CASSQGQWNTEAFF. CDR3 bases: TGTGCCAGCTCACAGGGACAGTGGAACACTGAAGCTTTCTTT. Full variable domain (rest looked up from reference TRBV18 and TRBJ1-1): NAGVMQNPRHLVRRRGQEARLRCSPMKGHSHVYWYRQLPEEGLKFMVYLQKENIIDESGMPKERFSAEFPKEGPSILRIQQVVRGDSAAYFCASSQGQWNTEAFFGQGTRLTVV.

This chain links TRBV27 with TRBJ1-2, with D perhaps matching TRBD1 (6 bases). Germline V lookup: CDR1 MNHEY, CDR2 SMNVEV (reference sequence). The CDR3 length is 12 residues. V was trimmed by 5 bases and J by 8 bases, leaving 12 bases between them. CDR3 protein: CASSATGYGYTF. CDR3 bases: TGTGCCAGCAGTGCCACAGGGTACGGCTACACCTTC.

The V gene is TRBV6-5, the J gene TRBJ2-7; 7 bases match TRBD2. CDR1 is MNHEY, CDR2 SVGAGI, per germline. This CDR3 is 12 amino acids long. The CDR3 coding sequence is TGTGTCGTAACTAGCGCGTCCTACGAGCAGTACTTC. It yields the protein CVVTSASYEQYF.

This clone occurred a few times. The rearrangement uses TRBV6-1 and TRBJ1-5; D perhaps matches TRBD1 (5 bases). The CDR3 has 16 amino acids. The germline V gene has CDR1 MNHNS and CDR2 SASEGT. V was cut by 2 bases and J by 3 bases, with 14 bases left in between. CDR3: CASSELVGVDNQPQHF. Written as DNA, the CDR3 is TGTGCCAGCAGTGAACTTGTAGGGGTGGACAATCAGCCCCAGCATTTT.

The chain couples TRBV6-4 to TRBJ1-2; D is undetermined. Trimming removed 6 bases at V and 13 bases at J, with 15 bases between. CDR3 length: 11 amino acids. The germline V gene has CDR1 MRHNA and CDR2 SNTAGT. The CDR3 DNA is TGTGCCAGCAGAGCAAAAAGTGTTAGCACCTTC. This gives the protein CASRAKSVSTF.

In DNA form, the CDR3 reads TGTGCCACCACAATTGCGCACCGCGGGGGAGAGACCCAGTACTTC. Encoded protein: CATTIAHRGGETQYF. This chain connects TRBV19 to TRBJ2-5, with 7 bases aligning to TRBD2. The V segment lost 10 bases and the J segment 4 bases; nucleotides outside the gene matches: 15. From germline, CDR1 is LNHDA and CDR2 SQIVND (reference sequence). The length of the CDR3 is 15 residues.

This clone was seen just once. The chain links TRBV18 to TRBJ1-1; D not resolved. The CDR3 is 13 residues long. Germline CDR1 KGHSH, CDR2 LQKENI. V lost 3 bases, J lost 1 base, and 6 bases lay in between. The CDR3 spells CASSPVRNTEAFF. The CDR3 nucleotides read TGTGCCAGCTCACCCGTTAGGAACACTGAAGCTTTCTTT.

The chain couples TRBV6-1 to TRBJ1-1; no clear D. The CDR3 spans 13 residues. The germline V and J ends were trimmed by 8 bases and 0 bases, with 10 bases remaining between them. Germline V CDR1 and CDR2: MNHNS, SASEGT. The CDR3 DNA reads TGTGCCAGCGGTTCTCAGGTGAACACTGAAGCTTTCTTT. Its protein product is CASGSQVNTEAFF.

The V gene is TRBV29-1, the J gene TRBJ2-1; 12 positions agree with TRBD2. This CDR3 is built from 12 residues. With V trimmed by 5 bases and J by 10 bases, 3 bases remained unmatched. The germline CDR1 and CDR2 sequences are SQVTM and ANQGSEA. The CDR3 coding sequence is TGCAGCGTTTCCGGACTAGCGGGGGAGCAGTTCTTC. It yields the protein CSVSGLAGEQFF.

This chain connects TRBV2 to TRBJ1-4, with D unclear. Germline V CDR1 and CDR2: SNHLY, FYNNEI. The CDR3 runs 13 residues. Trimming shortened V by 6 bases and J by 7 bases, and 12 bases separated the two germline ends. Written as DNA, the CDR3 is TGTGCCAGCAGGAGGGATATCAGTGAAAAACTGTTTTTT. Its protein is CASRRDISEKLFF.

The V call is TRBV5-4, the J call TRBJ1-2; possibly TRBD1 for D (5 bases). The V gene lost 4 bases and the J gene lost 4 bases, with 23 bases spanning the gap. The CDR3 runs 17 residues. Germline V lookup: CDR1 SGHNT, CDR2 YYREEE (reference sequence). In nucleotides, the CDR3 is TGTGCCAGCAGCCCCATGGCAGCGGGGGGGGATGTCTATGGCTACACCTTC. Amino acid sequence: CASSPMAAGGDVYGYTF.

The rearrangement joins TRBV6-6 to TRBJ2-2; D may be TRBD2 (5 bases). Germline V gene data show CDR1 as MNHNY and CDR2 as SVGAGI (reference sequence). This CDR3 contains 16 residues. Trimming removed 6 bases from V and 5 bases from J, with 19 bases in between. CDR3 DNA sequence: TGTGCCAGCAGCCTTGCCGACGGTCGGAGGACCGGGGAGCTGTTTTTT. Translation: CASSLADGRRTGELFF.

V usage is TRBV6-1 and J usage is TRBJ2-1, with 7 bases lining up with TRBD2. The junction had 5 bases not matched to a gene; V was cut back by 2 bases and J by 7 bases. Germline V CDR1 and CDR2: MNHNS, SASEGT. This CDR3 region has 14 residues. As DNA, the CDR3 is TGTGCCAGCAGTGAAAGGAGGGAGGGGAATGAGCAGTTCTTC. It encodes CASSERREGNEQFF.

This clone was observed a handful of times. The V gene is TRBV5-1, the J gene TRBJ1-3, with no clear D. The CDR3 extends over 15 amino acids. Germline assignment: CDR1 SGHRS and CDR2 YFSETQ. Trimming shortened V by 0 bases and J by 0 bases, and 7 bases separated the two germline ends. The CDR3 DNA sequence: TGCGCCAGCAGCTTGGATCACAACTCTGGAAACACCATATATTTT. It yields the protein CASSLDHNSGNTIYF.

This clone was counted a single time. V and J are TRBV19 and TRBJ2-1; TRBD2 matches 11 bases. Trimming took 7 bases from V and 5 from J; bases not matched to a gene: 10. The CDR3 has 16 amino acids. Per germline, CDR1 LNHDA and CDR2 SQIVND (reference sequence). As DNA, the CDR3 is TGTGCCAGTACCACCCAGGGACTAGCGGCCGACAATGAGCAGTTCTTC. Protein product: CASTTQGLAADNEQFF.

The V call is TRBV6-4, the J call TRBJ2-1, with TRBD2 matching 10 bases. After removal of 0 bases from V and 3 bases from J, the junction contained 2 bases not matched to a gene. The CDR3 sequence is 16 residues long. From germline, CDR1 is MRHNA and CDR2 SNTAGT. The CDR3 here is CASSDSPSGSYNEQFF. The CDR3 bases are TGTGCCAGCAGTGACTCACCTAGCGGGAGCTACAATGAGCAGTTCTTC.

The DNA of the CDR3 is TGTGCCAGCAGCTTGACAGCGGGGGGCAGGGAGACCCAGTACTTC. Translating gives CASSLTAGGRETQYF. The chain recombines TRBV11-3 with TRBJ2-5; 9 bases agree with TRBD2. The CDR3 sequence is 15 residues long. The germline gives CDR1 SGHNT, CDR2 YENEEA. Trimming removed 3 bases from V and 5 bases from J; junction bases left unmatched: 7.

This clone was found a few times. The V gene is TRBV10-2, the J gene TRBJ2-5; 9 bases agree with TRBD2. The DNA end lines up better with TRBJ2-7; the J call may be wrong. The CDR3 loop spans 17 amino acids. CDR1 WSHSY and CDR2 SAAADI come from the germline V gene. This CDR3 reads CASSESDLAGESYEQYF. For the CDR3, the DNA is TGCGCCAGCAGTGAGTCTGACTTAGCGGGAGAGTCCTACGAGCAGTACTTC.

The sample holds a few counts of this clone. V usage is TRBV28 and J usage is TRBJ2-1; D may be TRBD1 (5 bases). Germline V CDR1 and CDR2: MDHEN, SYDVKM. V was shortened by 5 bases and J by 15 bases, with 17 bases between the two germline ends. CDR3 length equals 12 residues. For the CDR3, the DNA is TGTGCCAGCAGTATCAGGGTTTCAAGTCTGTTCTTC. This codes for CASSIRVSSLFF.

The chain couples TRBV10-3 to TRBJ1-1; no firm D call. In germline, CDR1 is ENHRY, CDR2 SYGVKD. The CDR3 covers 12 residues. The V gene lost 6 bases and the J gene lost 1 base, with 6 bases spanning the gap. The CDR3 protein is CAIRRENTEAFF. The CDR3 DNA sequence: TGTGCCATCAGGAGAGAGAACACTGAAGCTTTCTTT.

CDR3 sequence (DNA): TGTGCCAGCAGCCCAAATCTAGCGCGATCAGATACGCAGTATTTT. It yields the protein CASSPNLARSDTQYF. The chain is built from TRBV5-4 and TRBJ2-3; possibly TRBD2 for D (6 bases). This CDR3 region has 15 residues. CDR1 is SGHNT and CDR2 is YYREEE in the germline V gene (reference sequence). Trimming cost V 4 bases and J 4 bases, with 16 bases left between them. Drawing the rest from reference TRBV5-4 and TRBJ2-3, the complete variable domain is ETGVTQSPTHLIKTRGQQVTLRCSSQSGHNTVSWYQQALGQGPQFIFQYYREEENGRGNFPPRFSGLQFPNYSSELNVNALELDDSALYLCASSPNLARSDTQYFGPGTRLTVL.

The genes are TRBV7-2 and TRBJ2-5, with 13 bases matching TRBD2. The CDR3 loop spans 16 amino acids. Losses at the gene ends were 1 base for V and 1 base for J; bases not matched to a gene: 0. The germline CDR1 and CDR2 sequences are SGHTA and FQGNSA. In DNA, the CDR3 is TGTGCCAGCAGCTTAGGACTAGCGGGGGGCCAAGAGACCCAGTACTTC. Translated: CASSLGLAGGQETQYF.

The V call is TRBV2, the J call TRBJ1-1; TRBD1 is a possible D gene (5 bases). Germline V gene sequence: CDR1 SNHLY, CDR2 FYNNEI. Trimming left V 3 bases short and J 5 bases short, with 13 bases between. The CDR3 is 14 residues long. This CDR3 is CASSEILTGTEAFF. In DNA, the CDR3 is TGTGCCAGCAGTGAGATTTTAACAGGTACTGAAGCTTTCTTT. Based on the CDR3 plus reference TRBV2 and TRBJ1-1, the full variable domain is EPEVTQTPSHQVTQMGQEVILRCVPISNHLYFYWYRQILGQKVEFLVSFYNNEISEKSEIFDDQFSVERPDGSNFTLKIRSTKLEDSAMYFCASSEILTGTEAFFGQGTRLTVV.

The chain joins TRBV14 to TRBJ2-5; 7 bases align to TRBD2. This CDR3 is 15 amino acids long. CDR1 SGHDN and CDR2 FVKESK come from the germline V gene. J gave up 2 bases and V 5 bases, and 8 bases lay outside the gene matches. The CDR3 DNA is TGTGCCAGCAGCTTTATGGGGAGGGGACAAGAGACCCAGTACTTC. It is translated as CASSFMGRGQETQYF.

The rearrangement uses TRBV18 and TRBJ2-5; a possible D gene is TRBD2 (6 bases). The ends were cut back, 2 bases at V and 5 bases at J, with 12 bases in the middle. CDR1 and CDR2 (germline): KGHSH, LQKENI. The CDR3 is 14 amino acids. In DNA form, the CDR3 reads TGTGCCAGCTCACCAGCCGGGGGTGATGAGACCCAGTACTTC. Its protein is CASSPAGGDETQYF.

This clone was seen a handful of times. The chain uses TRBV6-5 and TRBJ1-1; maybe TRBD1 (6 bases). Trimming removed 1 base at V and 1 base at J, with 10 bases between. Germline V gives CDR1 MNHEY, CDR2 SVGAGI. The CDR3 loop spans 15 amino acids. CDR3 DNA: TGTGCCAGCAGTTACTTTGCGACAGGGAACACTGAAGCTTTCTTT. Encoded protein: CASSYFATGNTEAFF.

The chain recombines TRBV5-1 with TRBJ2-6; 8 bases align to TRBD1. The CDR3 runs 18 residues. Germline CDR1 reads SGHRS; CDR2 reads YFSETQ. Unmatched junction bases numbered 6, after V lost 0 bases and J lost 1 base. This CDR3 is CASSLEDRAVSGANVLTF. The CDR3 DNA reads as TGCGCCAGCAGCTTGGAGGACAGGGCCGTTTCTGGGGCCAACGTCCTGACTTTC.